These T cell receptor beta chains were read from a single sample in a study of T-cell memory formation after mild COVID-19. TCRdb independently ran MiXCR on the 5' RACE reads; one entry per CDR3 protein. The sample holds 250,000 to 350,000 distinct CDR3 sequences, roughly an eighth seen once. Source material: PBMCs or a T cell subset sorted from them (not recorded which). The receptors stem from a man aged 18 to 35 who had mild COVID-19 (a few samples of this study predate the infection). Cell type and time point are not known. CDR3s include the opening cysteine and the closing phenylalanine or tryptophan.

>TRBV6-2/TRBV6-3|14
CASTEFANTGELFF
>TRBV2|16
CARGAASGGNTGELFF
>TRBV7-9|16
CASSLSAYSTNTEAFF
>TRBV10-3|14
CAISGTGANEKLFF
>TRBV6-5|15
CASSLSDGLPGSLHF
>TRBV14|17
CASSLGVTWGSKNIQYF
>TRBV5-1|18
CASSLIPRPKTMNTEAFF
>TRBV20-1|14
CSARVGTGRYEQYF
>TRBV9|14
CASSETGMAQPQHF
>TRBV20-1|14
CSASDRRSNEKLFF
>TRBV20-1|13
CSALKSGANVLTF
>TRBV9|15
CASSPGSGITDTQYF
>TRBV2|12
CASSTGDTEAFF
>TRBV5-1|14
CASSSGTGMETQYF
>TRBV5-1|12
CASSPNEDTQYF
>TRBV4-3|19
CASSQETSRDRGLADTQYF
>TRBV7-9|17
CASSSGLAGGPGGTQYF
>TRBV4-3|16
CASSPGQGGRTDTQYF
>TRBV6-2/TRBV6-3|14
CASMSTWAADTQYF
>TRBV20-1|13
CSAPRQGTYEQYF
>TRBV7-3|16
CASTKKRGALSEKLFF
>TRBV3-1|18
CASSQRTRVGMTGETQYF
>TRBV5-8|17
CASSPPRGTPFDGELFF
>TRBV12-3/TRBV12-4|12
CASSLMEDTQYF
>TRBV11-3|15
CASSSAGLGTDTQYF
>TRBV7-2|14
CASSLMSSYNEQFF
>TRBV4-1|15
CASSPTTGRSYGYTF
>TRBV5-1|16
CASSLGGQGLSETQYF
>TRBV18|15
CASSPNPGQGNTIYF
>TRBV20-1|14
CSAPGRPAEETQYF
>TRBV6-5|16
CASKPYSGRGGEEQYF
>TRBV18|14
CASSPNSGDYGYTF
>TRBV4-1|16
CASSPGQGSSGNTIYF
>TRBV4-3|17
CASSQDDMGANTGELFF
>TRBV7-9|12
CASSGKNTEAFF
>TRBV7-2|15
CASSYTGGFTDTQYF
>TRBV11-2|13
CASSSGQSYGYTF
>TRBV5-1|14
CASSLVESSSPLHF
>TRBV5-1|14
CASSTGRGNEKLFF
>TRBV7-9|13
CASSFESSYEQYF
>TRBV5-1|14
CASSLAQGKNEQFF
>TRBV10-3|14
CAISDERDSYEQYF
>TRBV12-3/TRBV12-4|15
CASSSSHDRTYEQYF
>TRBV12-3/TRBV12-4|14
CASSNRGRNSPLHF
>TRBV7-2|14
CASSYRVANQPQHF
>TRBV7-2|15
CASSFGSLTGGELFF
>TRBV7-2|12
CASSSQAPGQFF
>TRBV20-1|19
CSVGPVPIPVPSSNQPQHF
>TRBV12-3/TRBV12-4|15
CASSSTYGTDNEQFF
>TRBV7-2|14
CASSLTMSTDTQYF
>TRBV2|14
CASLRQGLGSPLHF
>TRBV7-6|14
CASSSVSNTDTQYF
>TRBV27|12
CVSSSVNQPQHF
>TRBV6-5|12
CASSLNGREAFF
>TRBV10-3|13
CAISGQGAGEQYF